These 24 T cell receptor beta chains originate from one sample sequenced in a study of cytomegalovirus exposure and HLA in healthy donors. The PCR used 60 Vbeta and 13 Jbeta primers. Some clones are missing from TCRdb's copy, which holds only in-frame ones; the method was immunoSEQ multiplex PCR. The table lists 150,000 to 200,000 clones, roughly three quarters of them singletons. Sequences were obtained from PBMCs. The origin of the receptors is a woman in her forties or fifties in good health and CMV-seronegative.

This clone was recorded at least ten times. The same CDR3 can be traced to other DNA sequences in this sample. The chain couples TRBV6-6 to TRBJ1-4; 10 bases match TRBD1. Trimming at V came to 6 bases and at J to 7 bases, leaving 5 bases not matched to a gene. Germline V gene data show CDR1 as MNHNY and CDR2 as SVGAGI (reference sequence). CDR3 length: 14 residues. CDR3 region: CASSSGTGVEKLFF. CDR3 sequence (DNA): TGTGCCAGCAGCAGCGGGACAGGGGTTGAAAAACTGTTTTTT.

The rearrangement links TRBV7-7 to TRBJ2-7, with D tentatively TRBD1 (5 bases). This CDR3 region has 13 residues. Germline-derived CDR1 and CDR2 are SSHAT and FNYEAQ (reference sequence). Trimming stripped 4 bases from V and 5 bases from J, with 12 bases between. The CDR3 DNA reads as TGTGCCAGCAGCTCAATCGGACACAACGAGCAGTACTTC. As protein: CASSSIGHNEQYF. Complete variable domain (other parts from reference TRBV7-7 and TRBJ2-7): GAGVSQSPRYKVTKRGQDVTLRCDPISSHATLYWYQQALGQGPEFLTYFNYEAQPDKSGLPSDRFSAERPEGSISTLTIQRTEQRDSAMYRCASSSIGHNEQYFGPGTRLTVT.

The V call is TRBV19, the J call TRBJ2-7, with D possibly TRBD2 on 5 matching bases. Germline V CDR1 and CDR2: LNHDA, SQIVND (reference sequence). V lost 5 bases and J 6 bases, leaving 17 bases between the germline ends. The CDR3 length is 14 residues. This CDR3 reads CASSLAAARGEQYF. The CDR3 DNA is TGTGCCAGTAGTCTTGCAGCAGCACGGGGCGAGCAGTACTTC.

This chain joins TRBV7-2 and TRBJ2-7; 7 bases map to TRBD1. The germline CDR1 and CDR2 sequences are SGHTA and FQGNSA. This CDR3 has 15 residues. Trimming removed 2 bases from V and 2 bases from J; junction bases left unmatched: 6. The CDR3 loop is CASSLYRGPTYEQYF. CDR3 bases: TGTGCCAGCAGCTTATATAGGGGGCCGACCTACGAGCAGTACTTC.

The CDR3 spells CASSLAGVNYGYTF. CDR3 nucleotides: TGTGCCAGCAGCTTGGCCGGTGTAAACTATGGCTACACCTTC. The V and J genes are TRBV5-4 and TRBJ1-2; D not certain. V gave up 0 bases and J gave up 2 bases, with 8 bases separating them. Germline CDR1 and CDR2: SGHNT and YYREEE (reference sequence). This CDR3 spans 14 amino acids.

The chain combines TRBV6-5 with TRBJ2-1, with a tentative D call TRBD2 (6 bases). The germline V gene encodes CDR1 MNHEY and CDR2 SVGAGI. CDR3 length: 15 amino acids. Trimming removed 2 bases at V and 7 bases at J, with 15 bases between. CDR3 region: CASSYGGAEINEQFF. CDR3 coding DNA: TGTGCCAGCAGTTACGGCGGGGCTGAGATTAATGAGCAGTTCTTC.

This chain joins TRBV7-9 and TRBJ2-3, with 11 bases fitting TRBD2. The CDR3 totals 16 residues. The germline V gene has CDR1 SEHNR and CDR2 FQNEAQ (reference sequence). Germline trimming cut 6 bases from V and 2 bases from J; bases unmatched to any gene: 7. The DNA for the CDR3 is TGTGCCAGCAGACCGGGACTAGCGGAACCCACAGATACGCAGTATTTT. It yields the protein CASRPGLAEPTDTQYF.

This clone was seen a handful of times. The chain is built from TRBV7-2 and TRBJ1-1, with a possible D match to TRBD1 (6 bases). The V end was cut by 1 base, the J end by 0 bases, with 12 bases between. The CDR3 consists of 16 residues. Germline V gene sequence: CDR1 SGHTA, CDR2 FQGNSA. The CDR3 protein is CASSLGGGRMNTEAFF. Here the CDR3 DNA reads TGTGCCAGCAGCTTAGGCGGGGGGCGGATGAACACTGAAGCTTTCTTT. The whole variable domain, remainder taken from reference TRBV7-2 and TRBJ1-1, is GAGVSQSPSNKVTEKGKDVELRCDPISGHTALYWYRQSLGQGLEFLIYFQGNSAPDKSGLPSDRFSAERTGGSVSTLTIQRTQQEDSAVYLCASSLGGGRMNTEAFFGQGTRLTVV.

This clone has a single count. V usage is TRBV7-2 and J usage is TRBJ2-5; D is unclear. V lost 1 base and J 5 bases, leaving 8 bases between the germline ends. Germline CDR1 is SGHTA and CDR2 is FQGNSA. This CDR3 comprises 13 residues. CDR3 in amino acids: CASSLVFGETQYF. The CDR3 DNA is TGTGCCAGCAGCTTAGTATTCGGGGAGACCCAGTACTTC.

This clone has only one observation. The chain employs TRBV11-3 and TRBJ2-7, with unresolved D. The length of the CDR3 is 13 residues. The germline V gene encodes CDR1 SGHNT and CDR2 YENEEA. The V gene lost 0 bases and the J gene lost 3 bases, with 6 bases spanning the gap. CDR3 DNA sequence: TGTGCCAGCAGCTTAGATCCAGGCTACGAGCAGTACTTC. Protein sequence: CASSLDPGYEQYF. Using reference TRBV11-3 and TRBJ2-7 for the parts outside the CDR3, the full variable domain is EAGVVQSPRYKIIEKKQPVAFWCNPISGHNTLYWYLQNLGQGPELLIRYENEEAVDDSQLPKDRFSAERLKGVDSTLKIQPAELGDSAVYLCASSLDPGYEQYFGPGTRLTVT.

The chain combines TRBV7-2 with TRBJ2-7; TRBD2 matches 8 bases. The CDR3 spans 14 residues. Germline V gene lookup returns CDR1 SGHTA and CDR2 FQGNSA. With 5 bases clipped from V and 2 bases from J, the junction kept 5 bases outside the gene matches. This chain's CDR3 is CASSPAGGPYEQYF. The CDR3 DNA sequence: TGTGCCAGCAGCCCCGCGGGGGGTCCCTACGAGCAGTACTTC.

The CDR3 reads CASKEGQGFNQPQHF. CDR3 nucleotides: TGCGCCAGCAAGGAAGGACAGGGCTTCAATCAGCCCCAGCATTTT. This rearrangement joins TRBV10-1 to TRBJ1-5; 8 bases line up with TRBD1. This CDR3 comprises 15 residues. Germline assignment: CDR1 WNHNN and CDR2 SYGVQD (reference sequence). V dropped 7 bases and J dropped 3; count of bases not matched to a gene: 8.

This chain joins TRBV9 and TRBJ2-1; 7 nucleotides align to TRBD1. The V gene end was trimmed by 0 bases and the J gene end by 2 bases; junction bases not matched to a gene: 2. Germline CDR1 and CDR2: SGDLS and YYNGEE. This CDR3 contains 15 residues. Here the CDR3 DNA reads TGTGCCAGCAGCGTAGCTGGGACAGCCTACAATGAGCAGTTCTTC. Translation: CASSVAGTAYNEQFF. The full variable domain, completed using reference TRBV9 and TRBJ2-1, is DSGVTQTPKHLITATGQRVTLRCSPRSGDLSVYWYQQSLDQGLQFLIQYYNGEERAKGNILERFSAQQFPDLHSELNLSSLELGDSALYFCASSVAGTAYNEQFFGPGTRLTVL.

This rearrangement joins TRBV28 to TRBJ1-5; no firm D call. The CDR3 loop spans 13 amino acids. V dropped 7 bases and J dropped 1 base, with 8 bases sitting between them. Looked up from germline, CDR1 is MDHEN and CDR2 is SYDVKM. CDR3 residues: CASTIISNQPQHF. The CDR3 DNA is TGTGCCAGCACCATCATCAGCAATCAGCCCCAGCATTTT. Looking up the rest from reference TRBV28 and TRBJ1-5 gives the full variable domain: DVKVTQSSRYLVKRTGEKVFLECVQDMDHENMFWYRQDPGLGLRLIYFSYDVKMKEKGDIPEGYSVSREKKERFSLILESASTNQTSMYLCASTIISNQPQHFGDGTRLSIL.

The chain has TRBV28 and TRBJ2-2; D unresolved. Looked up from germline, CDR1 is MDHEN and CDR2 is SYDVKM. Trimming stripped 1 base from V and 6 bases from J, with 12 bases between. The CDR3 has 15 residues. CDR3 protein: CASSLYTPFAGELFF. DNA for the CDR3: TGTGCCAGCAGTTTATATACACCCTTCGCCGGGGAGCTGTTTTTT.

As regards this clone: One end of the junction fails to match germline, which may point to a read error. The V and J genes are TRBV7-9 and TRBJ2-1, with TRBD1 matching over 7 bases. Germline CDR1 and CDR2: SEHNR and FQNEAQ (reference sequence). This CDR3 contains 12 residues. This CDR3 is CSSSPQGNEQFF. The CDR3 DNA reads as TGTTCCAGCAGCCCACAGGGGAACGAGCAGTTCTTC.

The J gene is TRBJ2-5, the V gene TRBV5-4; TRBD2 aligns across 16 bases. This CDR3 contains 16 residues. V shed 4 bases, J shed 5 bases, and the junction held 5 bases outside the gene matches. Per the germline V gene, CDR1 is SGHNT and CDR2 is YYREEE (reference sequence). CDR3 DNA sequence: TGTGCCAGCAGCCTGGGACTAGCGGGAGGGCCGGAGACCCAGTACTTC. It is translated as CASSLGLAGGPETQYF.

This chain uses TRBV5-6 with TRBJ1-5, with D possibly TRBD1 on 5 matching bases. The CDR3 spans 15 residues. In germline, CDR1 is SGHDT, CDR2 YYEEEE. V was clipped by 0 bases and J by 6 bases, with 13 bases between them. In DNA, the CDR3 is TGTGCCAGCAGCTTGGCCCGGCAGGGAGGTCAGCCCCAGCATTTT. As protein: CASSLARQGGQPQHF.

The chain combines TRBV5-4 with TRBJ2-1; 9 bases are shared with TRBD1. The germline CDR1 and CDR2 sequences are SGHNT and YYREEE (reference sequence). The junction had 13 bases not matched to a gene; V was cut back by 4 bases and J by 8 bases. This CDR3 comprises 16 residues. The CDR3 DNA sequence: TGTGCCAGCAGCAAAACCGGGGACAGGGCCTTCCATGAGCAGTTCTTC. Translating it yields CASSKTGDRAFHEQFF.

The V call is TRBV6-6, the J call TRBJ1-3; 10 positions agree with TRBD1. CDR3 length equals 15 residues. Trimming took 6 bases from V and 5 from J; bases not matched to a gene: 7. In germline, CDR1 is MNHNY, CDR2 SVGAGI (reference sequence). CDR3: CASRGTGELRNTIYF. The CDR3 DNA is TGTGCCAGCAGAGGGACAGGGGAACTCAGAAACACCATATATTTT.

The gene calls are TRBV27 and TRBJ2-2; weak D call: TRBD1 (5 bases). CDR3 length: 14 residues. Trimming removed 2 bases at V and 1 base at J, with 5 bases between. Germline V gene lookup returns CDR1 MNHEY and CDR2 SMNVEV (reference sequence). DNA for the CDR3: TGTGCCAGCAGTTTAAGGGGGAACACCGGGGAGCTGTTTTTT. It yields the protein CASSLRGNTGELFF.

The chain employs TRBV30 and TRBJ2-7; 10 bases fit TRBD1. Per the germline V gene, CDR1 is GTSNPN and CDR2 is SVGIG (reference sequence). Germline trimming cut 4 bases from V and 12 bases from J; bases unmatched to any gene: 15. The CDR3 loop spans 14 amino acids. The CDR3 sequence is CAWTPLRGQGRRYF. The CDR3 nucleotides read TGTGCCTGGACCCCGCTCCGGGGACAGGGGAGAAGGTACTTC.

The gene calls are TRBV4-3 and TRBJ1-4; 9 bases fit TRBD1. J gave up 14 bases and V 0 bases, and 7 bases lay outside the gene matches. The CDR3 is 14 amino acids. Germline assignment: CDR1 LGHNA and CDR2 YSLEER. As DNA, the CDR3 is TGCGCCAGCAGCCAAGATCTGGACAGGGGTCCCCTGTTTTTT. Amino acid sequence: CASSQDLDRGPLFF.

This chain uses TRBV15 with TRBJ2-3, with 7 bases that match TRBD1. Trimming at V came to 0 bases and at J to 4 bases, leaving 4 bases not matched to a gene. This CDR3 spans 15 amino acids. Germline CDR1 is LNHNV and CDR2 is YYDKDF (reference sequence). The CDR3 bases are TGTGCCACCAGCAGAGACAGACAGGGACCAGATACGCAGTATTTT. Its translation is CATSRDRQGPDTQYF.